What follows are 18 T cell receptor beta chains derived from one specimen sequenced in a study of CD8 T cells in ankylosing spondylitis. Notes on the study in general: Roughly eight highly homologous variants formed a TCR beta motif that appeared characteristic of ankylosing spondylitis blood.

The antigens for these receptors are not known. TCRdb reanalysed the 5' RACE reads using MiXCR and keeps one entry per CDR3 protein. The table includes around 440,000 distinct CDR3 sequences, over 15% detected once. The specimen sequenced was blood, either unsorted or a sorted T cell fraction (not recorded which). Receptor source: a male donor with ankylosing spondylitis.

This clonotype was seen more than once but under ten times. The rearrangement uses TRBV13 and TRBJ2-2, with D hard to call. V lost 3 bases to trimming and J lost 7 bases, with 6 bases between them. This CDR3 has 12 amino acids. Per the germline V gene, CDR1 is PRHDT and CDR2 is FYEKMQ (reference sequence). The CDR3 nucleotides are TGTGCCAGCAGCTTCAGGCTCGGGGAGCTGTTTTTT. It specifies CASSFRLGELFF.

J is TRBJ2-7 and V is TRBV11-2; 14 bases are shared with TRBD2. The CDR3 is 18 amino acids. Germline CDR1 is SGHAT and CDR2 is FQNNGV. Germline trimming cut 3 bases from V and 1 base from J; bases unmatched to any gene: 8. CDR3: CASSLGLAGVVVSYEQYF. In DNA, the CDR3 is TGTGCCAGCAGCTTGGGACTAGCGGGAGTTGTAGTTTCCTACGAGCAGTACTTC.

The chain joins TRBV6-6 to TRBJ1-2, with a weak D call TRBD1 (5 bases). V lost 5 bases and J 4 bases, leaving 11 bases between the germline ends. CDR3 length equals 13 residues. Germline values: CDR1 MNHNY, CDR2 SVGAGI (reference sequence). The CDR3 sequence is CASSRGLGYGYTF. The CDR3 DNA reads TGTGCCAGCAGTCGGGGGTTGGGCTATGGCTACACCTTC.

This clonotype showed up just a few times. The gene calls are TRBV7-9 and TRBJ2-1; 12 bases align to TRBD2. Germline trimming cut 6 bases from V and 0 bases from J; bases unmatched to any gene: 6. The CDR3 runs to 17 residues. Germline-derived CDR1 and CDR2 are SEHNR and FQNEAQ (reference sequence). The CDR3 sequence: CASSQGLAGSSYNEQFF. DNA of the CDR3: TGTGCCAGCAGTCAAGGACTAGCGGGGAGCTCCTACAATGAGCAGTTCTTC. The full variable domain, completed using reference TRBV7-9 and TRBJ2-1, is DTGVSQNPRHKITKRGQNVTFRCDPISEHNRLYWYRQTLGQGPEFLTYFQNEAQLEKSRLLSDRFSAERPKGSFSTLEIQRTEQGDSAMYLCASSQGLAGSSYNEQFFGPGTRLTVL.

This clonotype was detected only a few times. This chain connects TRBV18 to TRBJ2-1, with 13 bases lining up with TRBD2. The CDR3 extends over 19 amino acids. With V trimmed by 2 bases and J by 9 bases, 16 bases remained unmatched. CDR1 KGHSH and CDR2 LQKENI come from the germline V gene. The chain's CDR3 is CASSPRTSGRALVFGEQFF. The DNA for the CDR3 is TGTGCCAGCTCACCAAGAACTAGCGGGAGGGCCCTTGTATTTGGTGAGCAGTTCTTC.

This clonotype has more than one count but fewer than ten. V and J are TRBV5-1 and TRBJ2-3; D gene ambiguous. Looked up from germline, CDR1 is SGHRS and CDR2 is YFSETQ. Trimming cost V 4 bases and J 2 bases, with 14 bases left between them. The length of the CDR3 is 15 residues. The CDR3: CASSPSKGPTDTQYF. CDR3 DNA sequence: TGCGCCAGCAGCCCGAGTAAAGGGCCCACAGATACGCAGTATTTT.

A few counts support this clonotype. This chain links TRBV5-1 with TRBJ2-4, with 9 bases fitting TRBD1. V trimming: 4 bases; J trimming: 3 bases; junction bases outside the gene matches: 5. Germline assignment: CDR1 SGHRS and CDR2 YFSETQ. The CDR3 is made up of 15 amino acids. As DNA, the CDR3 is TGCGCCAGCAGCCTCGGGACAGGGAACAAAAACATTCAGTACTTC. It is translated as CASSLGTGNKNIQYF. The full variable domain, completed using reference TRBV5-1 and TRBJ2-4, is KAGVTQTPRYLIKTRGQQVTLSCSPISGHRSVSWYQQTPGQGLQFLFEYFSETQRNKGNFPGRFSGRQFSNSRSEMNVSTLELGDSALYLCASSLGTGNKNIQYFGAGTRLSVL.

The gene calls are TRBV14 and TRBJ2-1; TRBD1 might be the D (6 bases). The CDR3 length is 13 residues. Looked up from germline, CDR1 is SGHDN and CDR2 is FVKESK. V shed 3 bases and J shed 5 bases, with 8 bases lying between them. The chain's CDR3 is CASSQGAHNEQFF. Here the CDR3 DNA reads TGTGCCAGCAGCCAGGGGGCCCACAATGAGCAGTTCTTC.

The rearrangement links TRBV20-1 to TRBJ1-1; perhaps TRBD1 as D (5 bases). The V and J ends lost 3 bases and 6 bases respectively, with 17 bases between them. From germline, CDR1 is DFQATT and CDR2 SNEGSKA (reference sequence). The CDR3 totals 14 residues. CDR3 in DNA: TGCAGTGCTAGTGAGGCGGGGGGAAAGGCTGAAGCTTTCTTT. Translated, it gives CSASEAGGKAEAFF.

This clonotype came up many times. J is TRBJ2-4 and V is TRBV5-1; TRBD1 is a possible D gene (5 bases). Germline assignment: CDR1 SGHRS and CDR2 YFSETQ. V was cut by 4 bases and J by 4 bases, with 9 bases left in between. CDR3 length equals 13 residues. CDR3 sequence reads: CASSNPGKNIQYF. CDR3 in DNA: TGCGCCAGCAGCAACCCAGGGAAAAACATTCAGTACTTC.

The V and J genes are TRBV20-1 and TRBJ2-7; D tentatively fits TRBD1 or TRBD2 (5 bases each). Trimming stripped 3 bases from V and 7 bases from J, with 19 bases between. The CDR3 is 14 residues long. Per germline, CDR1 DFQATT and CDR2 SNEGSKA (reference sequence). The CDR3 coding sequence is TGCAGTGCTAGTTTTGGGACGGCACCAGGGGAGCAGTACTTC. This gives the protein CSASFGTAPGEQYF.

This clonotype occurred a few times. V is TRBV7-3 and J is TRBJ2-5; D not resolved. Germline V CDR1 and CDR2: SGHTA, FQGTGA. V gave up 7 bases and J gave up 1 base, with 22 bases separating them. The CDR3 contains 17 residues. CDR3 nucleotides: TGTGCCAGCATCATATGTCCCCTTGCACAAACCCAAGAGACCCAGTACTTC. Protein product: CASIICPLAQTQETQYF.

V gene TRBV6-1 combines with J gene TRBJ2-1; D possibly matches TRBD1 or TRBD2 (6 bases each). The CDR3 runs 15 residues. The V end lost 4 bases, the J end lost 2 bases, and 12 bases lay between the germline ends. Per the germline V gene, CDR1 is MNHNS and CDR2 is SASEGT. This CDR3 reads CASSGTAGPYNEQFF. For the CDR3, the DNA is TGTGCCAGCAGTGGGACAGCGGGCCCCTACAATGAGCAGTTCTTC.

In its sample, this clonotype was seen a few times. The chain couples TRBV28 to TRBJ2-7; 7 bases align to TRBD1. V lost 2 bases to trimming and J lost 7 bases; unmatched junction nucleotides: 5. The CDR3 is made up of 13 amino acids. Germline V gene data show CDR1 as MDHEN and CDR2 as SYDVKM. As DNA, the CDR3 is TGTGCCAGCAGTTTACCGGACAGGAGGGAGCAGTACTTC. Translating gives CASSLPDRREQYF. The complete variable domain, with remaining parts taken from reference TRBV28 and TRBJ2-7, reads DVKVTQSSRYLVKRTGEKVFLECVQDMDHENMFWYRQDPGLGLRLIYFSYDVKMKEKGDIPEGYSVSREKKERFSLILESASTNQTSMYLCASSLPDRREQYFGPGTRLTVT.

The genes are TRBV20-1 and TRBJ2-1; D unclear. This CDR3 has 16 amino acids. The germline gives CDR1 DFQATT, CDR2 SNEGSKA (reference sequence). Trimming removed 5 bases from V and 0 bases from J, with 17 bases in between. CDR3 DNA: TGCAGTGCTGAACCTAGACTCCCCGGCTCCTACAATGAGCAGTTCTTC. This gives the protein CSAEPRLPGSYNEQFF.

The V gene is TRBV27, the J gene TRBJ2-3, with 7 bases aligning to TRBD1. V trimming: 2 bases; J trimming: 4 bases; junction bases outside the gene matches: 6. The CDR3 loop spans 15 amino acids. Germline values: CDR1 MNHEY, CDR2 SMNVEV (reference sequence). CDR3 sequence: CASSLRYRGPDTQYF. In DNA form, the CDR3 reads TGTGCCAGCAGTTTACGCTACAGGGGTCCAGATACGCAGTATTTT.

The chain has TRBV30 and TRBJ1-6; D possibly corresponds to TRBD1 (5 bases). V was pared by 3 bases and J by 3 bases, with 9 bases between. The germline gives CDR1 GTSNPN, CDR2 SVGIG (reference sequence). The CDR3 length is 14 residues. The CDR3 coding sequence is TGTGCCTGGAGGGGGGGGAACTATAATTCACCCCTCCACTTT. Its protein product is CAWRGGNYNSPLHF.

The rearrangement joins TRBV11-2 to TRBJ2-4, with TRBD2 matching over 9 bases. J was trimmed by 1 base and V by 1 base; bases with no gene match: 14. The CDR3 consists of 20 residues. Germline-derived CDR1 and CDR2 are SGHAT and FQNNGV. CDR3 loop: CASSLGRGREGGFAKNIQYF. CDR3 sequence (DNA): TGTGCCAGCAGCTTAGGAAGGGGGCGGGAGGGCGGTTTTGCCAAAAACATTCAGTACTTC.